This TCR beta chain was sequenced for a study of regulatory T cells in long-lasting Graves disease. Overall study results and limits: Persistent cases of Graves' showed reduced TCR diversity relative to newly diagnosed patients.

Time point defined: newly diagnosed GD, antithyroid drugs for less than 3 months. Isolated PBMC RNA provided the starting material for the TCR library. This clonotype was observed a single time. Its antigen is currently unknown. This CDR3 is 12 amino acids long. Per the germline V gene, CDR1 is MGHRA and CDR2 is YSYEKL. Trimming left V 0 bases short and J 6 bases short, with 3 bases between. Both iRepertoire HTBI primers and Arm-PCR of CDR3 regions were used to build the TCR beta libraries. MiXCR, run by TCRdb on the multiplex PCR reads, gives a single entry per CDR3 protein. In the table there are under 450,000 distinct CDR3 sequences, around 15% of which are singletons. These data are also associated with another study on T cells in Graves' hyperthyroidism and ophthalmopathy.

This TCR came from a woman aged 18-35 years with Graves disease. This chain uses TRBV4-1 with TRBJ2-1; D call uncertain. The sequenced sample was peripheral blood mononuclear cells (PBMCs), obtained at new diagnosis, from a patient treated with antithyroid drugs. CDR3 sequence (DNA): TGCGCCAGCAGCCAAGATACCAATGAGCAGTTCTTC. It encodes CASSQDTNEQFF.